The next 30 T cell receptor beta chains were all read from a single sample in a study of shared clonotypes between healthy human individuals (dated by TCRdb to 2018 to 2020). Library generation was performed with the immunoSEQ multiplex PCR assay. TCRdb stores this immuneACCESS table with in-frame sequences only. Part of the clones is absent; in the studies checked, under half of the shortfall reflects unresolved V genes, and no reason is known for the rest. In this sample the table shows about 460,000 clones, approximately 80% of which occur a single time. The ten largest account for around 11% of the sample. Sequenced sample: PBMCs. The receptors originated from a woman aged 40 to 50 in good health. Some clones in this sample may be carry-over from other donors' samples.

This clone was recorded at least ten times. Different DNA sequences within this sample yield the same CDR3. This chain links TRBV28 with TRBJ1-2, with D perhaps matching TRBD1 (5 bases). Between the trimmed V and J ends, which lost 3 bases and 5 bases, there was a span of 13 bases. The CDR3 consists of 14 residues. Per the germline V gene, CDR1 is MDHEN and CDR2 is SYDVKM. The CDR3 bases are TGTGCCAGCAGTTTGGGGGACGCCTCGTATGGCTACACCTTC. It translates to CASSLGDASYGYTF.

V is TRBV14 and J is TRBJ1-2; D not resolved. CDR1 is SGHDN, CDR2 FVKESK, per germline. The CDR3 extends over 12 amino acids. The V and J ends lost 1 base and 4 bases respectively, with 4 bases between them. The CDR3 is CASSQGVYGYTF. In DNA form, the CDR3 reads TGTGCCAGCAGCCAAGGAGTCTATGGCTACACCTTC.

The chain links TRBV4-1 to TRBJ2-7; 11 nucleotides match TRBD2. Trimming at V came to 5 bases and at J to 4 bases, leaving 1 base not matched to a gene. The germline gives CDR1 MGHRA, CDR2 YSYEKL. The CDR3 consists of 13 residues. CDR3 in DNA: TGCGCCAGCAGCACTAGCGGGAGTTACGAGCAGTACTTC. Protein product: CASSTSGSYEQYF.

The chain joins TRBV19 to TRBJ2-1; 11 positions match TRBD2. The V and J ends lost 5 bases and 7 bases, in that order; junction bases with no gene match: 7. The CDR3 covers 15 residues. CDR1 and CDR2 from the germline V gene are LNHDA and SQIVND (reference sequence). In nucleotides, the CDR3 is TGTGCCAGTAGTCCTCTAGCGGGAGGAGGGAATGAGCAGTTCTTC. Amino acids: CASSPLAGGGNEQFF. Looking up the rest from reference TRBV19 and TRBJ2-1 gives the full variable domain: DGGITQSPKYLFRKEGQNVTLSCEQNLNHDAMYWYRQDPGQGLRLIYYSQIVNDFQKGDIAEGYSVSREKKESFPLTVTSAQKNPTAFYLCASSPLAGGGNEQFFGPGTRLTVL.

This chain links TRBV5-1 with TRBJ1-3, with D perhaps matching TRBD1 (6 bases). The CDR3 loop spans 17 amino acids. The germline V and J ends were trimmed by 2 bases and 2 bases, with 17 bases remaining between them. The germline CDR1 and CDR2 sequences are SGHRS and YFSETQ. This CDR3 reads CASSLSGTGNTGNTIYF. CDR3 nucleotide sequence: TGCGCCAGCAGCTTATCGGGAACAGGGAACACTGGAAACACCATATATTTT.

The chain carries TRBV29-1 and TRBJ1-4; TRBD1 agrees at 9 bases. The CDR3 loop spans 11 amino acids. Per the germline V gene, CDR1 is SQVTM and CDR2 is ANQGSEA. The V and J ends lost 5 bases and 8 bases, in that order; junction bases with no gene match: 0. The CDR3 reads CSVTGGEKLFF. CDR3 coding DNA: TGCAGCGTTACAGGGGGCGAAAAACTGTTTTTT.

This clone was observed once. The genes are TRBV28 and TRBJ1-3; D perhaps matches TRBD1 (6 bases). Germline loops: CDR1 MDHEN, CDR2 SYDVKM. CDR3 length: 15 amino acids. Deletions cut 2 bases from V and 4 bases from J, with 12 bases between. CDR3 loop: CASSLGGAGGNTIYF. The CDR3 DNA follows: TGTGCCAGCAGTTTAGGGGGCGCAGGCGGAAACACCATATATTTT.

The chain recombines TRBV13 with TRBJ1-2, with TRBD1 matching 7 bases. V shed 5 bases, J shed 4 bases, and the junction held 7 bases outside the gene matches. This CDR3 spans 14 amino acids. The germline V gene has CDR1 PRHDT and CDR2 FYEKMQ (reference sequence). CDR3 loop: CASSTRTGSYGYTF. CDR3 nucleotides: TGTGCCAGCAGCACAAGGACAGGTTCCTATGGCTACACCTTC.

This clone has just a few counts. This chain joins TRBV7-2 and TRBJ2-1; 10 bases line up with TRBD1. This CDR3 has 17 residues. J was trimmed by 6 bases and V by 5 bases; bases with no gene match: 13. CDR1 and CDR2 from the germline V gene are SGHTA and FQGNSA. CDR3 amino acids: CASSPGTGVLLGNEQFF. As DNA, the CDR3 is TGTGCCAGCAGCCCCGGGACAGGGGTATTATTGGGCAATGAGCAGTTCTTC.

As for this clone: The same CDR3 is also encoded by other DNA sequences in this sample. The chain uses TRBV19 and TRBJ1-4, with D perhaps matching TRBD1 (5 bases). The CDR3 spans 17 residues. The V end was cut by 6 bases, the J end by 4 bases, with 21 bases between. Germline V lookup: CDR1 LNHDA, CDR2 SQIVND (reference sequence). Written as DNA, the CDR3 is TGTGCCAGTAGAGGCGGATCCACGGTGGGGGATAATGAAAAACTGTTTTTT. Translated, it gives CASRGGSTVGDNEKLFF.

This sequence joins TRBV6-5 and TRBJ1-2; the D is unclear. The CDR3 loop spans 12 amino acids. V was shortened by 5 bases and J by 3 bases, with 7 bases between the two germline ends. Per the germline V gene, CDR1 is MNHEY and CDR2 is SVGAGI. The CDR3 nucleotides read TGTGCCAGCAGTGAAGGATACTATGGCTACACCTTC. Translation: CASSEGYYGYTF.

CDR3 DNA: TGTGCCAGCACTAGCTCCAACTACGAGCAGTACTTC. It translates to CASTSSNYEQYF. The rearrangement joins TRBV28 to TRBJ2-7, with D possibly TRBD2 on 5 matching bases. The CDR3 spans 12 residues. Germline assignment: CDR1 MDHEN and CDR2 SYDVKM. V lost 7 bases to trimming and J lost 3 bases, with 10 bases between them.

The chain carries TRBV6-4 and TRBJ2-7; 9 bases are shared with TRBD1. This CDR3 contains 15 residues. Looked up from germline, CDR1 is MRHNA and CDR2 is SNTAGT. V shed 0 bases and J 6 bases; nucleotides not matched to a gene: 6. CDR3 loop: CASSDSWTGVSEQYF. CDR3 DNA sequence: TGTGCCAGCAGTGACTCATGGACAGGGGTCAGCGAGCAGTACTTC.

As for this clone: Other DNA sequences from this sample encode an identical CDR3 as well. The gene calls are TRBV7-9 and TRBJ2-1, with 8 bases fitting TRBD2. Germline V gene sequence: CDR1 SEHNR, CDR2 FQNEAQ (reference sequence). V lost 2 bases to trimming and J lost 0 bases; unmatched junction nucleotides: 3. The CDR3 consists of 16 residues. The CDR3 reads CASSLSLAGSYNEQFF. For the CDR3, the DNA is TGTGCCAGCAGCTTAAGCCTAGCGGGCTCCTACAATGAGCAGTTCTTC.

The chain joins TRBV6-1 to TRBJ2-7; TRBD1 matches at 7 bases. Germline CDR1 MNHNS, CDR2 SASEGT. The CDR3 contains 13 residues. V gave up 7 bases and J gave up 2 bases; unmatched junction bases: 5. The DNA of the CDR3 is TGTGCCAGCAACCGGGACAGCCCCTACGAGCAGTACTTC. Its protein is CASNRDSPYEQYF.

The V call is TRBV28, the J call TRBJ2-4; possibly TRBD2 for D (5 bases). Germline V gene data show CDR1 as MDHEN and CDR2 as SYDVKM. The CDR3 is made up of 15 amino acids. Trimming stripped 6 bases from V and 3 bases from J, with 15 bases between. The CDR3 loop is CASRRTQEGKNIQYF. CDR3 DNA sequence: TGTGCCAGCAGACGGACGCAAGAGGGCAAAAACATTCAGTACTTC.

The gene calls are TRBV2 and TRBJ2-1; D not resolved. V was trimmed by 7 bases and J by 0 bases, leaving 4 bases between them. This CDR3 has 12 residues. Germline CDR1 is SNHLY and CDR2 is FYNNEI. The CDR3 sequence: CASIPSYNEQFF. The DNA of the CDR3 is TGTGCCAGCATCCCCTCCTACAATGAGCAGTTCTTC.

The chain recombines TRBV5-1 with TRBJ1-1; D unresolved. The V end lost 3 bases, the J end lost 1 base, and 7 bases lay between the germline ends. CDR1 is SGHRS, CDR2 YFSETQ, per germline. The CDR3 has 13 residues. The CDR3 nucleotides read TGCGCCAGCAGCTCCCGACCGAACACTGAAGCTTTCTTT. It encodes CASSSRPNTEAFF.

On this clone itself: One end of the junction is discordant with germline, which a read error may explain. The chain carries TRBV18 and TRBJ2-5; D is ambiguous. CDR1 KGHSH and CDR2 LQKENI come from the germline V gene. The CDR3 extends over 13 amino acids. In DNA, the CDR3 is TGTGCCAGCTCACCACTGATCGAAGAGACCCGGTACTTC. Translating it yields CASSPLIEETRYF.

In DNA form, the CDR3 reads TGTGCCTGTAGGCTAGCGGGTTACGAGCAGTACTTC. Translating it yields CACRLAGYEQYF. This rearrangement joins TRBV30 to TRBJ2-7; 8 bases line up with TRBD2. After removal of 6 bases from V and 4 bases from J, the junction contained 5 bases not matched to a gene. The CDR3 is 12 residues long. Germline CDR1 reads GTSNPN; CDR2 reads SVGIG (reference sequence).

A word on this clone: Since a far larger clone is one base different, this is likely a read error. The chain uses TRBV15 and TRBJ1-1, with no clear D. Germline-derived CDR1 and CDR2 are LNHNV and YYDKDF (reference sequence). The V gene lost 1 base and the J gene lost 0 bases, with 9 bases spanning the gap. The CDR3 loop spans 15 amino acids. The CDR3 here is CATSRGWPMNTEAFF. The CDR3 coding sequence is TGTGCCACCAGCAGAGGTTGGCCTATGAACACTGAAGCTTTCTTT.

This clone has a single count. The V and J genes are TRBV5-1 and TRBJ2-2; 8 bases agree with TRBD1. Germline loops: CDR1 SGHRS, CDR2 YFSETQ. The CDR3 covers 16 residues. The V and J ends lost 4 bases and 4 bases, in that order; junction bases with no gene match: 9. The CDR3 loop reads CASSLRTGSSTGELFF. The CDR3 region has the DNA TGCGCCAGCAGCCTCCGGACAGGGAGTAGCACCGGGGAGCTGTTTTTT.

This chain joins TRBV30 and TRBJ1-1, with 8 bases matching TRBD1. V lost 2 bases and J lost 6; bases outside the gene matches: 5. The length of the CDR3 is 13 residues. From germline, CDR1 is GTSNPN and CDR2 SVGIG (reference sequence). The CDR3 spells CAWSTQGAAEAFF. DNA of the CDR3: TGTGCCTGGAGTACGCAGGGGGCGGCTGAAGCTTTCTTT.

This clone has just a few counts. The chain recombines TRBV5-4 with TRBJ2-1; TRBD2 matches 7 bases. The CDR3 loop spans 16 amino acids. CDR1 is SGHNT and CDR2 is YYREEE in the germline V gene (reference sequence). Unmatched junction bases numbered 10, after V lost 3 bases and J lost 4 bases. CDR3 sequence: CASSSLGLAEYNEQFF. CDR3 sequence (DNA): TGTGCCAGCAGCTCCCTCGGCCTAGCGGAGTACAATGAGCAGTTCTTC.

V and J are TRBV7-3 and TRBJ2-7; D perhaps matches TRBD2 (5 bases). Looked up from germline, CDR1 is SGHTA and CDR2 is FQGTGA. This CDR3 is built from 15 residues. Trimming cost V 0 bases and J 0 bases, with 9 bases left between them. DNA for the CDR3: TGTGCCAGCAGCTTAACCGGGAAGCCCTCCTACGAGCAGTACTTC. This gives the protein CASSLTGKPSYEQYF.

This clone was detected ten times or more. The V gene is TRBV27, the J gene TRBJ1-1; 7 nucleotides match TRBD1. Germline V gene data show CDR1 as MNHEY and CDR2 as SMNVEV (reference sequence). The CDR3 contains 13 residues. After removal of 5 bases from V and 7 bases from J, the junction contained 7 bases not matched to a gene. DNA for the CDR3: TGTGCCAGCAGTCCCCGGACAGGCCGTGAAGCTTTCTTT. Translated: CASSPRTGREAFF.

A word on this clone: Only one base separates this from a far larger clonotype, so it likely reflects a read error. The rearrangement links TRBV5-2 to TRBJ2-1; TRBD2 is the table's D call and was not checked against the DNA. TRBV5-2 is a pseudogene locus. This CDR3 is 16 amino acids long. CDR3 sequence: CASSQETSGSYNEQFF. CDR3 bases: TGCGCCAGCAGTCAAGAGACTAGCGGCTCCTACAATGAGCAGTTCTTC.

Note on this clone: Because the CDR3's place on the DNA is in doubt, the DNA is left out and the CDR3 is given as listed by TCRdb. V gene TRBV5-6 combines with J gene TRBJ1-2. The germline CDR1 and CDR2 sequences are SGHDT and YYEEEE. From its first to its last residue, the CDR3 has 11 amino acids. The CDR3 is CASSFGTGSTF.

The V gene is TRBV2, the J gene TRBJ2-1, with TRBD2 matching 7 bases. The germline CDR1 and CDR2 sequences are SNHLY and FYNNEI. This CDR3 has 16 amino acids. V shed 0 bases and J 4 bases; nucleotides not matched to a gene: 6. The CDR3 bases are TGTGCCAGCAGTGAAGCGCTCAGCGGGGCTTACAATGAGCAGTTCTTC. This sequence encodes CASSEALSGAYNEQFF.

This clone was seen once. CDR3 in amino acids: CASSKTGGLFGYTF. As DNA, the CDR3 is TGTGCCAGCAGCAAGACAGGGGGCTTGTTTGGCTACACCTTC. The chain has TRBV7-2 and TRBJ1-2; 10 nucleotides align to TRBD1. This CDR3 region has 14 residues. Trimming took 5 bases from V and 7 from J; bases not matched to a gene: 7. CDR1 is SGHTA and CDR2 is FQGNSA in the germline V gene.